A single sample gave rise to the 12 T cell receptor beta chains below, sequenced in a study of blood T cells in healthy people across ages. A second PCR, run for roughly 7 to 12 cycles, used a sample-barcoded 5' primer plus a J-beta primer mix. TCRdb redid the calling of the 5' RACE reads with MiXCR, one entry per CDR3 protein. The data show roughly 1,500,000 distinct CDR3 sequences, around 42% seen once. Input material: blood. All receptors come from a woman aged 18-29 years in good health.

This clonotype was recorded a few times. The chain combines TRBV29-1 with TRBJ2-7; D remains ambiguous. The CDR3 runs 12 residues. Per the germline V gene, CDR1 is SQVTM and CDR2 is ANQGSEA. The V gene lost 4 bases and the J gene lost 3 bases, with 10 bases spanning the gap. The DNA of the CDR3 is TGCAGCGTTGGGGTTTCAAACTACGAGCAGTACTTC. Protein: CSVGVSNYEQYF.

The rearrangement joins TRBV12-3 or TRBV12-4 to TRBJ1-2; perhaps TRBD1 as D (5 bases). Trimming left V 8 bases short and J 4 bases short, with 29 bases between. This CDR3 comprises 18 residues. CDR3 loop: CASGQRGGAGILGYGYTF. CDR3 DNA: TGTGCCAGCGGCCAGCGCGGAGGGGCAGGAATCTTGGGCTATGGCTACACCTTC.

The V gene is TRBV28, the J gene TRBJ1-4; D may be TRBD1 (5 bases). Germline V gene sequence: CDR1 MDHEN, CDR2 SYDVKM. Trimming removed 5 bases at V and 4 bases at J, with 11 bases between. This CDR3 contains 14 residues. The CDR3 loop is CASSAGIGNEKLFF. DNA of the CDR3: TGTGCCAGCAGTGCAGGGATTGGTAATGAAAAACTGTTTTTT.

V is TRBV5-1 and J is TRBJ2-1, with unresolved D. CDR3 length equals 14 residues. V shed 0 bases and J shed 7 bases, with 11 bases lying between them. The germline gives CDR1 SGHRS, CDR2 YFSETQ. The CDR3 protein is CASSLGQVGNEQFF. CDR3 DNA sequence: TGCGCCAGCAGCTTGGGGCAGGTTGGGAATGAGCAGTTCTTC.

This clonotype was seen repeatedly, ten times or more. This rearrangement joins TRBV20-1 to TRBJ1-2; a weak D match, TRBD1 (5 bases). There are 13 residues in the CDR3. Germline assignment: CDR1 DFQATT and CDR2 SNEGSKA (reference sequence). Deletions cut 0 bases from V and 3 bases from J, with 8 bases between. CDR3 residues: CSARDSTDYGYTF. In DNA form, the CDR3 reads TGCAGTGCTAGAGATTCGACAGACTATGGCTACACCTTC.

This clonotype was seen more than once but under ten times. The CDR3 coding sequence is TGTGCCAGCAGCCTCGGGACTCCCCTGGGGACCCAGTACTTC. The encoded protein is CASSLGTPLGTQYF. The chain carries TRBV7-9 and TRBJ2-5; maybe TRBD2 (6 bases). The V and J ends lost 5 bases and 7 bases respectively, with 17 bases between them. Germline V lookup: CDR1 SEHNR, CDR2 FQNEAQ (reference sequence). This CDR3 has 14 residues.

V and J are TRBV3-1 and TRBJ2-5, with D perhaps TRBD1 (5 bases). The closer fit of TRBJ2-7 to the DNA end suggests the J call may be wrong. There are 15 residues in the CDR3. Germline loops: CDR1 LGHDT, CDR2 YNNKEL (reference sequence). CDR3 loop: CASSQGRAAAHEQYF. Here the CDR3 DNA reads TGTGCCAGCAGCCAAGGCAGGGCTGCTGCCCACGAGCAGTACTTC.

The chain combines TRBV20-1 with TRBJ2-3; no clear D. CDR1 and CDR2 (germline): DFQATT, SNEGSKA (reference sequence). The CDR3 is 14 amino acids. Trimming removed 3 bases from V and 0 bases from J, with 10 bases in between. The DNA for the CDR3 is TGCAGTGCTAGGAGCCTTCCTAGCACAGATACGCAGTATTTT. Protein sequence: CSARSLPSTDTQYF.

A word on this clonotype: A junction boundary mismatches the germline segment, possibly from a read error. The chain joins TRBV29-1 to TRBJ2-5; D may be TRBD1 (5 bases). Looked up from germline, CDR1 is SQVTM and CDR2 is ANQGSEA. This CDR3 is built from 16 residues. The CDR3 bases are TGCAGCGTTGAAGATCGCAGGGTGTCAGTGGAAGAGGCCCAGTACTTC. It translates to CSVEDRRVSVEEAQYF. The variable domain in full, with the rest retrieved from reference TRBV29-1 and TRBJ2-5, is SAVISQKPSRDICQRGTSLTIQCQVDSQVTMMFWYRQQPGQSLTLIATANQGSEATYESGFVIDKFPISRPNLTFSTLTVSNMSPEDSSIYLCSVEDRRVSVEEAQYFGPGTRLLVL.

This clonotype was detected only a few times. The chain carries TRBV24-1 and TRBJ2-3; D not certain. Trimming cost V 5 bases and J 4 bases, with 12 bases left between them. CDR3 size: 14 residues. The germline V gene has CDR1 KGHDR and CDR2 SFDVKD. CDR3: CATSAPLLSDTQYF. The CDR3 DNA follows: TGTGCCACCAGTGCCCCTCTCTTGTCAGATACGCAGTATTTT.

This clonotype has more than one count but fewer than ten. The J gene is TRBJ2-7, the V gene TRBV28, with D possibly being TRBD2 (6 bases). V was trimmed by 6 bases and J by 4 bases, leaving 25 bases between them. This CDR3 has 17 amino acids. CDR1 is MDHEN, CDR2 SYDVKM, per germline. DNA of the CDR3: TGTGCCAGCAGCGCGCCGGGGGAACTACGATCACTTTACGAGCAGTACTTC. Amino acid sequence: CASSAPGELRSLYEQYF.

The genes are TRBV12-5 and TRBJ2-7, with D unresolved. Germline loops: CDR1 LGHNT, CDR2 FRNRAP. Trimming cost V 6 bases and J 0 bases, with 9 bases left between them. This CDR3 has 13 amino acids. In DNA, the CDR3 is TGTGCTAGTGGCCCGGCCGACTCCTACGAGCAGTACTTC. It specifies CASGPADSYEQYF.